This TCR beta chain was retrieved from a study of blood T cell repertoires in COVID-19. This clone was found a few times. Sequenced by immunoSEQ multiplex PCR; TCRdb stores in-frame clones only, minus some. The sample includes 110,000 to 150,000 clones, roughly 83% of them seen just once. Trimming shortened V by 6 bases and J by 4 bases, and 12 bases separated the two germline ends. The CDR3 loop spans 13 amino acids. CDR1 is MDHEN and CDR2 is SYDVKM in the germline V gene. This sequence joins TRBV28 and TRBJ1-2; D unclear. The receptor's source is a man between 50 and 59 years old who had recovered from COVID-19. The sequencing input was PBMCs or T cells enriched from blood (not recorded which). In DNA, the CDR3 is TGTGCCAGCAGGTCCGAGGGCGGCTATGGCTACACCTTC. Translating it yields CASRSEGGYGYTF.